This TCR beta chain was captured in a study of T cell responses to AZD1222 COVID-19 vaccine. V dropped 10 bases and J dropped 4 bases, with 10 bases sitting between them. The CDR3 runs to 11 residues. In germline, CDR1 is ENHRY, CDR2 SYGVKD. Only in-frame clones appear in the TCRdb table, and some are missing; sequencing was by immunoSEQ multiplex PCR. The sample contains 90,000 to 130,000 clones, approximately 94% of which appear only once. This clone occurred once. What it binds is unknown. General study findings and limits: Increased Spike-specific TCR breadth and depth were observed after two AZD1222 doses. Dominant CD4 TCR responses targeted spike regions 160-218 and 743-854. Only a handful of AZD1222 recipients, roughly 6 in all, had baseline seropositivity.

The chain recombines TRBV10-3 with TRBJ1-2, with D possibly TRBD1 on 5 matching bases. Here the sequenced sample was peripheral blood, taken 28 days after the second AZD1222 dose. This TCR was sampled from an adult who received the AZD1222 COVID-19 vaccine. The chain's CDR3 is CATFGGYGYTF. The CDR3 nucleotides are TGTGCCACCTTCGGGGGCTATGGCTACACCTTC.